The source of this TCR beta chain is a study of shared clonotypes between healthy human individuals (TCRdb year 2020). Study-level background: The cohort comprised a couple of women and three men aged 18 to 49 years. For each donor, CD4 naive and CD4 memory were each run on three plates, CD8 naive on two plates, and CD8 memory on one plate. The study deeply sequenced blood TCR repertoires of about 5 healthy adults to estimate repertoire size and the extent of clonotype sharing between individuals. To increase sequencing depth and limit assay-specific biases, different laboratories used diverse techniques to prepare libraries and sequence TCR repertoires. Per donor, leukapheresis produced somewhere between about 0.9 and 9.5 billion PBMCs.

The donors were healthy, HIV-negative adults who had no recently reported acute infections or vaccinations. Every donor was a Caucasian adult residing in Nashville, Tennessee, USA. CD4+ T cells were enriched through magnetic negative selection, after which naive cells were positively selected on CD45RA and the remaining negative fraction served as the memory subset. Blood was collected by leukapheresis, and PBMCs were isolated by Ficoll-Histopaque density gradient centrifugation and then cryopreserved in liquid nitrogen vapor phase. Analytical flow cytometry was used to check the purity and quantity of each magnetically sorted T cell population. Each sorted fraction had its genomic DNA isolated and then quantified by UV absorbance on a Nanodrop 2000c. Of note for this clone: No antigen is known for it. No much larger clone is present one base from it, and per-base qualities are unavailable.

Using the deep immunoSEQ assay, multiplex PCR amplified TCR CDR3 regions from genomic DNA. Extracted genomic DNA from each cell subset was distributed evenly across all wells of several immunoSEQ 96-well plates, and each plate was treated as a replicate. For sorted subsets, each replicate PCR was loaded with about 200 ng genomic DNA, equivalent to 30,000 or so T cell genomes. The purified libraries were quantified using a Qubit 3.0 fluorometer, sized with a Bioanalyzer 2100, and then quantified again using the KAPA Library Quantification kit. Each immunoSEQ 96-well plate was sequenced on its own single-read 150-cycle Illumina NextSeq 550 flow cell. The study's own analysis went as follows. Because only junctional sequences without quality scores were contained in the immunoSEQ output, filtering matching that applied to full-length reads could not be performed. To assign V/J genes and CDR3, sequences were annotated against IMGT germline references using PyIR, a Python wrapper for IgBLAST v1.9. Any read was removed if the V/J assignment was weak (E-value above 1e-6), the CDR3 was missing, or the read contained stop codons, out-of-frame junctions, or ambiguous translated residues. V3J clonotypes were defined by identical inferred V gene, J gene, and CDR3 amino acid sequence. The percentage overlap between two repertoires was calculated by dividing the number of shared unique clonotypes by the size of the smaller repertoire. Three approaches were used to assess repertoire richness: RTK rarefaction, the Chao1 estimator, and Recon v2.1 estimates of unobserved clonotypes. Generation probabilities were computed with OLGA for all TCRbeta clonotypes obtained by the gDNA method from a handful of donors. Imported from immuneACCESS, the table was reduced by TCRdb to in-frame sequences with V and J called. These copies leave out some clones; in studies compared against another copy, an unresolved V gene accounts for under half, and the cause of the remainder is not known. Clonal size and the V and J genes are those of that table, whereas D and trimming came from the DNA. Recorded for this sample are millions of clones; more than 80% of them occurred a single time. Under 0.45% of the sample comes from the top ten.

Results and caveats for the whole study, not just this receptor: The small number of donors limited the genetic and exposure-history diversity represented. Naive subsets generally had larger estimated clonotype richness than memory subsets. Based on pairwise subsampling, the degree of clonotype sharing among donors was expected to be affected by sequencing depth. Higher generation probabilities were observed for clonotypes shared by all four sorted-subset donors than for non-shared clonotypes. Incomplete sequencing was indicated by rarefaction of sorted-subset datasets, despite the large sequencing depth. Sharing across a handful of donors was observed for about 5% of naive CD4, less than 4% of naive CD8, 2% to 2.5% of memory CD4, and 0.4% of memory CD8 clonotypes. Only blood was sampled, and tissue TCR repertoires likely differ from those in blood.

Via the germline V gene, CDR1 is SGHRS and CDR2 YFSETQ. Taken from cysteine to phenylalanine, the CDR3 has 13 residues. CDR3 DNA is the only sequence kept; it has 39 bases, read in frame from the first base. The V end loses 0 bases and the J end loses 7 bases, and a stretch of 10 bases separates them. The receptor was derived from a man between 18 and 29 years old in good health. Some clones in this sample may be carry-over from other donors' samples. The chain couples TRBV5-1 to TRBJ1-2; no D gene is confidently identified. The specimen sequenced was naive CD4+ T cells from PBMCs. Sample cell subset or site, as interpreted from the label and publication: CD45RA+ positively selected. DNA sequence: TGCGCCAGCAGCTTGGCCGCTTTAGGTGGCTACACCTTC. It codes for CASSLAALGGYTF.